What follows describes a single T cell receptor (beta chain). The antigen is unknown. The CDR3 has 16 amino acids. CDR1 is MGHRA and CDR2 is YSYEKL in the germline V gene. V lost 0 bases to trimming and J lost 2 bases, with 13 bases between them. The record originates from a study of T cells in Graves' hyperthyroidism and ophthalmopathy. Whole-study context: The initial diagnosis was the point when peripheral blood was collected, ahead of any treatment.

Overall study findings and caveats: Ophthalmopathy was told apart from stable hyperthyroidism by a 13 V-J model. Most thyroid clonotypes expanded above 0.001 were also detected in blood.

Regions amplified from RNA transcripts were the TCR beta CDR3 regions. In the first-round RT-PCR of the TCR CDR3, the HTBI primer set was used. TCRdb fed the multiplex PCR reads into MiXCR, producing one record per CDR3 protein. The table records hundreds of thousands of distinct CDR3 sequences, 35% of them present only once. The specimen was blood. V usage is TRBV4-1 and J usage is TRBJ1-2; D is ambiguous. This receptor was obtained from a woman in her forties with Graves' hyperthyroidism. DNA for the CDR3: TGCGCCAGCAGCCAAGAACCCGAAGGGTGGAACTATGGCTACACCTTC. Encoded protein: CASSQEPEGWNYGYTF.